What follows describes a single T cell receptor (beta chain). Its target is unknown. Germline CDR1 is MNHEY and CDR2 is SVGAGI. The CDR3 extends over 16 amino acids. V was pared by 0 bases and J by 2 bases, with 13 bases between. The sample originates from a study of shared clonotypes between healthy human individuals. Study-level points and caveats: Limitation of the genetic and exposure-history diversity represented came from the few donors.

Clones were read by immunoSEQ multiplex PCR, and TCRdb kept only the in-frame ones, dropping some. The repertoire includes about 320,000 clones, around nine tenths of them detected once, and 15% to 20% sits in the top ten. This sequence joins TRBV6-5 and TRBJ1-2; no reliable D call. The sample comprised memory CD8+ T cells sorted from blood. Sample subset: CD45RO+ cells pooled with CCR7-negative TemRA cells. The receptor's source is a man aged 18 to 35 in good health. The DNA of the CDR3 is TGTGCCAGCAGTTACTCCGTGTCCCAACGCAACTATGGCTACACCTTC. This encodes CASSYSVSQRNYGYTF.